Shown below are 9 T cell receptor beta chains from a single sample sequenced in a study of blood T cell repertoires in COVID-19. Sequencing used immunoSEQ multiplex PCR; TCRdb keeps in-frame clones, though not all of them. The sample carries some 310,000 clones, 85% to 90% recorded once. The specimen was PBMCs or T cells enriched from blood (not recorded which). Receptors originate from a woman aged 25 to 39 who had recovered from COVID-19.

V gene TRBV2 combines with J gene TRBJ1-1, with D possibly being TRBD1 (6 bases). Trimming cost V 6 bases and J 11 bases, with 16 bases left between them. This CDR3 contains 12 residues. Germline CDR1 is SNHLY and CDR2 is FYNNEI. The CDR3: CASRRTAPRAFF. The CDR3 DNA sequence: TGTGCCAGCAGGCGGACAGCCCCACGGGCTTTCTTT. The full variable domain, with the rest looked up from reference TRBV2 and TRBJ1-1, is EPEVTQTPSHQVTQMGQEVILRCVPISNHLYFYWYRQILGQKVEFLVSFYNNEISEKSEIFDDQFSVERPDGSNFTLKIRSTKLEDSAMYFCASRRTAPRAFFGQGTRLTVV.

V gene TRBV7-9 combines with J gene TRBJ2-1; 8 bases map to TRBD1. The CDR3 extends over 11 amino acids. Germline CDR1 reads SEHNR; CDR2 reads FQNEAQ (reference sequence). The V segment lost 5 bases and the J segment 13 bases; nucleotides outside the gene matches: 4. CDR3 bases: TGTGCCAGCAGCCCAGGGGGCGATCAGTTCTTC. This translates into CASSPGGDQFF.

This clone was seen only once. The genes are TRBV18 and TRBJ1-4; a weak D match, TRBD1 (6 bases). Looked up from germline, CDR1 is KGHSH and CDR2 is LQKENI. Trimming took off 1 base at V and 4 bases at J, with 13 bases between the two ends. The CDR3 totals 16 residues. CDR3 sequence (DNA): TGTGCCAGCTCACCACTGGACAGCCGGGTTAATGAAAAACTGTTTTTT. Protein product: CASSPLDSRVNEKLFF.

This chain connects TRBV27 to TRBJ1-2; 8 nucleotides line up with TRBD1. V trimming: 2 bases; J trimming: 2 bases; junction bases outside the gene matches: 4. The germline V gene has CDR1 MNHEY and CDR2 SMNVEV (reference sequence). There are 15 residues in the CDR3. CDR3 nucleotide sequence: TGTGCCAGCAGTTTAGACAGGGGAACCAACTATGGCTACACCTTC. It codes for CASSLDRGTNYGYTF.

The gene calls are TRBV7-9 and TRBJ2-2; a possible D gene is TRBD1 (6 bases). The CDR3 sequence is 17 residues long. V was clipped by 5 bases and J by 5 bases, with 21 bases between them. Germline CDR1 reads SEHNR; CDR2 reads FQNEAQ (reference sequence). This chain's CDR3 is CASSPKGNRVMTGELFF. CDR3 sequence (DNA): TGTGCCAGCAGCCCAAAGGGGAACAGGGTGATGACCGGGGAGCTGTTTTTT. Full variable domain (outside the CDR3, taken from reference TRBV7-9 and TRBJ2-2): DTGVSQNPRHKITKRGQNVTFRCDPISEHNRLYWYRQTLGQGPEFLTYFQNEAQLEKSRLLSDRFSAERPKGSFSTLEIQRTEQGDSAMYLCASSPKGNRVMTGELFFGEGSRLTVL.

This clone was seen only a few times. CDR3 sequence (DNA): TGTGCCAGCAGTGACCCAGGTGGCACTGAAGCTTTCTTT. This encodes CASSDPGGTEAFF. This chain connects TRBV6-2 or TRBV6-3 to TRBJ1-1; no definite D call. Deletions cut 5 bases from V and 4 bases from J, with 11 bases between. Germline V gene lookup returns CDR1 MNHEY and CDR2 SVGEGT. The CDR3 loop spans 13 amino acids.

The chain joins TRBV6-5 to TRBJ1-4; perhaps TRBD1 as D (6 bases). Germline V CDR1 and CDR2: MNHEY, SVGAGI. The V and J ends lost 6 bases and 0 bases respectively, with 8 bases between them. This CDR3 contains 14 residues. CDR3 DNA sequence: TGTGCCAGCAGCGGACAGACAACTAATGAAAAACTGTTTTTT. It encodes CASSGQTTNEKLFF.

The CDR3 reads CASSRYKQGVNTEAFF. In DNA form, the CDR3 reads TGCGCCAGCAGCCGATACAAACAGGGGGTGAACACTGAAGCTTTCTTT. The rearrangement links TRBV23-1 to TRBJ1-1; 8 nucleotides agree with TRBD1. TRBV23-1 is annotated as an ORF whose role is uncertain. V dropped 6 bases and J dropped 0; count of bases not matched to a gene: 9. The CDR3 has 16 residues.

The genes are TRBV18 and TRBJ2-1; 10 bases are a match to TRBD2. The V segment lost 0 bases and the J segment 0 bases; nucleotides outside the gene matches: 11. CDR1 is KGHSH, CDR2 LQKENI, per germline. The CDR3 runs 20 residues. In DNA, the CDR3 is TGTGCCAGCTCACCACCGGAAGCGGGAGGGGTCCTAAGCTCCTACAATGAGCAGTTCTTC. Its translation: CASSPPEAGGVLSSYNEQFF.